This entry is about one TCR beta chain. Antigen specificity is unknown. The sample originates from a study of beta chain features in type 1 diabetes. Study results and caveats: Shorter TCRB CDR3s, moderately but significantly so, were found in Type 1 diabetes patients in all four CD4+ subsets.

Sequencing targeted expressed TCRB transcripts, as all isolated RNA had been reverse transcribed. Some clones are missing from TCRdb's copy, which holds only in-frame ones; the method was immunoSEQ multiplex PCR. The table shows 300,000 to 400,000 clones, with roughly 14% occurring only once. V lost 7 bases to trimming and J lost 6 bases; unmatched junction nucleotides: 10. Germline V gene lookup returns CDR1 MRHNA and CDR2 SNTAGT. The CDR3 loop spans 14 amino acids. This sequence originates from a young woman with type 1 diabetes. Sequenced input: naive CD4+ T cells from blood. The chain uses TRBV6-4 and TRBJ2-7; TRBD2 agrees at 9 bases. CDR3 coding DNA: TGTGCCAGCACCGAGGCGGGGGGGCCGGGCGAGCAGTACTTC. Translated: CASTEAGGPGEQYF.